Listed below are T cell receptor beta chains from one sample, sequenced in a study of control samples from healthy donors and cancer patients. Clones were sequenced by immunoSEQ multiplex PCR, and TCRdb holds only the in-frame ones, with some missing. This table has roughly 120,000 clones, roughly 91% appearing once. Sequencing input: PBMCs. All receptors derive from a man aged 45 to 65 with head and neck cancer. CDR3s include the opening cysteine and the closing phenylalanine or tryptophan. D genes are given only for firm matches. Clone size is not always given. Where it is, it says once, few, many or a class for expanded clones.

TRBV12-3/TRBV12-4	TRBJ1-1	13	-	once	TGTGCCAGCAGTTTGGGCAGCAACACTGAAGCTTTCTTT	CASSLGSNTEAFF
TRBV10-3	TRBJ2-1	15	TRBD2	-	TGTGCCATCAGCGGGACTAGCGAGCTTAATTATGAGCAGTTCTTC	CAISGTSELNYEQFF
TRBV19	TRBJ1-5	14	-	-	TGTGCCAGTAGGACCCCGGGCGGCAATCAGCCCCAGCATTTT	CASRTPGGNQPQHF
TRBV7-9	TRBJ2-2	14	-	-	TGTGCCAGCAGCACCCATCCGTCTACCGGGGAGCTGTTTTTT	CASSTHPSTGELFF
TRBV30	TRBJ1-2	16	-	-	TGTGCCTGGGATCGTGACGAGGCCGTAGGTGAGAATGGCTACACCTTC	CAWDRDEAVGENGYTF
TRBV5-1	TRBJ1-4	13	-	few	TGCGCCAGCAGCTTGGACGAGGGTGGGAAACTGTTTTTT	CASSLDEGGKLFF
TRBV6-2/TRBV6-3	TRBJ1-4	16	-	-	TGTGCCAGCAGTCGAAACCGGGACGGCTATAATGAAAAACTGTTTTTT	CASSRNRDGYNEKLFF
TRBV30	TRBJ2-3	13	-	-	TGTGCCTCCCCTGGACTCTACACAGATACGCAGTATTTT	CASPGLYTDTQYF
TRBV19	TRBJ1-1	15	-	once	TGTGCCAGTACCATTTCCGGGCCCCTGAACACTGAAGCTTTCTTT	CASTISGPLNTEAFF
TRBV7-2	TRBJ2-7	12	-	-	TGTGCCAGCAGCTTAGCGAACTACGAGCAGTACTTC	CASSLANYEQYF
TRBV4-2	TRBJ1-5	16	-	-	TGTGCCAGCAGCCAATCCCCAGGATATAGCAATCAGCCCCAGCATTTT	CASSQSPGYSNQPQHF
TRBV2	TRBJ2-4	13	-	-	TGTGCCAGCAGTGTGGTAGGCAAAAACATTCAGTACTTC	CASSVVGKNIQYF
TRBV4-2	TRBJ2-2	18	TRBD2	once	TGTGCCAGCAGCCAAGATCCCCCGACTAGCGGGGGGGCCGGGGAGCTGTTTTTT	CASSQDPPTSGGAGELFF
TRBV6-5	TRBJ2-7	13	-	-	TGTGCCAGTTTCCGGGAATATCTTGTCGAGCAGTACTTC	CASFREYLVEQYF
TRBV18	TRBJ2-7	11	-	-	TGTGCCAGCCTTGGCTCCTACGAGCAGTACTTC	CASLGSYEQYF
TRBV7-3	TRBJ1-1	13	-	-	TGTGCCAGCAGCGTGGGTGGGAGCGCTGAAGCTTTCTTT	CASSVGGSAEAFF